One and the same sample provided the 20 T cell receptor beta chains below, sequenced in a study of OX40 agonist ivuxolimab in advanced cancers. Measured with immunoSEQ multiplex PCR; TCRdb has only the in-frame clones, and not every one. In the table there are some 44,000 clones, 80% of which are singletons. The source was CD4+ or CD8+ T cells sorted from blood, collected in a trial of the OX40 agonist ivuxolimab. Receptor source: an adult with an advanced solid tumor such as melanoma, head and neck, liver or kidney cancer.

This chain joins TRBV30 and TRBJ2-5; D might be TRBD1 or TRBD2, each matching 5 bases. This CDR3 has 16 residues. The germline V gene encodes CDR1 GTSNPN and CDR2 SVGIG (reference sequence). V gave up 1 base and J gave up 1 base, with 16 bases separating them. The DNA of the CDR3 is TGTGCCTGGAGTGAGTCGTGGGGGACCCGCCAAGAGACCCAGTACTTC. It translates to CAWSESWGTRQETQYF.

CDR3: CASSAGTRMSEQFF. For the CDR3, the DNA is TGTGCCAGCAGTGCCGGGACTAGGATGAGTGAGCAGTTCTTC. The chain links TRBV6-1 to TRBJ2-1; 8 bases agree with TRBD2. The CDR3 is made up of 14 amino acids. The V gene end was trimmed by 4 bases and the J gene end by 9 bases; junction bases not matched to a gene: 8. From germline, CDR1 is MNHNS and CDR2 SASEGT.

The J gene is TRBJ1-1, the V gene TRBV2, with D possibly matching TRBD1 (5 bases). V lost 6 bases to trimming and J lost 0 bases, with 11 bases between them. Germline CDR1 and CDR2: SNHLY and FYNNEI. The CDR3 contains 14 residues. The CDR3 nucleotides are TGTGCCAGCAGCTCCCAGGGCATGAACACTGAAGCTTTCTTT. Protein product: CASSSQGMNTEAFF.

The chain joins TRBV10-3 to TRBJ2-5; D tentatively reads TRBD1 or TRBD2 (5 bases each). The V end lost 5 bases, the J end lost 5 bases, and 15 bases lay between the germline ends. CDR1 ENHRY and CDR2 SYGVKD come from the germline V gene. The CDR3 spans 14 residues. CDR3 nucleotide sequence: TGTGCCATCAGTAATTCCGGGGACGAGGAGACCCAGTACTTC. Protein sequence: CAISNSGDEETQYF.

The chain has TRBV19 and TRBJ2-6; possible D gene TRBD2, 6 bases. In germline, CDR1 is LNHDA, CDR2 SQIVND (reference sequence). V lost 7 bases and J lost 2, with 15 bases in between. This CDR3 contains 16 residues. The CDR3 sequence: CASTLSGGTGANVLTF. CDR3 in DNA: TGTGCCAGTACCCTTAGTGGAGGGACTGGGGCCAACGTCCTGACTTTC.

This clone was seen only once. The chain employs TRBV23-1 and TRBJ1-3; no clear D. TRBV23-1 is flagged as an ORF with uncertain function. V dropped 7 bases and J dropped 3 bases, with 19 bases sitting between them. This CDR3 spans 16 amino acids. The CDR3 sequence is CASTPSPPEIGNTIYF. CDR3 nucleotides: TGCGCCAGCACCCCCAGCCCCCCTGAGATTGGAAACACCATATATTTT.

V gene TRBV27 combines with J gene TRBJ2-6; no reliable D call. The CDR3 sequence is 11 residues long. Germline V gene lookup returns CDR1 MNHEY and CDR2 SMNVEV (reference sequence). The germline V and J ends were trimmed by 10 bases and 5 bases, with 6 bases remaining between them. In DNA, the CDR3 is TGTGCCACCTCCAGGGCCAACGTCCTGACTTTC. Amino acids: CATSRANVLTF.

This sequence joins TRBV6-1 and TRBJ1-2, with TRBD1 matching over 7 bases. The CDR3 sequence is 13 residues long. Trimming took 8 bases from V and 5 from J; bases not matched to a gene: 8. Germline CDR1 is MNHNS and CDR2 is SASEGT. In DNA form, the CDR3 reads TGTGCCAGCTATTCGGGACAGAGATATGGCTACACCTTC. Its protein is CASYSGQRYGYTF.

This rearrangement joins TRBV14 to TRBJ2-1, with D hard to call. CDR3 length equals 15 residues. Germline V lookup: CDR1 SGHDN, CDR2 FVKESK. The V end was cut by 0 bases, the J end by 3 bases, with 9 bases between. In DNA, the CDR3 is TGTGCCAGCAGCCAAGACTCCGGATTCTACAATGAGCAGTTCTTC. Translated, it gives CASSQDSGFYNEQFF.

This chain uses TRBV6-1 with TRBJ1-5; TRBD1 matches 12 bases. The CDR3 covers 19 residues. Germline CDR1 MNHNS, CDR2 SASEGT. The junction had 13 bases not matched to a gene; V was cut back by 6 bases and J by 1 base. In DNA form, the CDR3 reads TGTGCCAGCAGAGAAAGAGGGACAGGGGGCGGCTCAAGCAATCAGCCCCAGCATTTT. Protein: CASRERGTGGGSSNQPQHF.

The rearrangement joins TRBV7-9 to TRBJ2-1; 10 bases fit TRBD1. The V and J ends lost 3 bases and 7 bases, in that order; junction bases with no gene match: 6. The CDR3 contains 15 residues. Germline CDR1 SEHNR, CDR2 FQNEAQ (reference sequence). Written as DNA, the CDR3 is TGTGCCAGCAGCTTCACGGGACAGGGGCGGAATGAGCAGTTCTTC. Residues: CASSFTGQGRNEQFF.

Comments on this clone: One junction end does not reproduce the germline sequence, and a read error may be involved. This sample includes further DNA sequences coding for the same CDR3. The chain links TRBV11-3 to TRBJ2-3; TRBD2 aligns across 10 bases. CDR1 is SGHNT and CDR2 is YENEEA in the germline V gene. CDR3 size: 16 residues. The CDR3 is CASSHRLAGAQDTQYF. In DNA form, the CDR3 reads TGTGCCAGCAGCCACCGGCTAGCGGGAGCCCAAGATACACAGTATTTT.

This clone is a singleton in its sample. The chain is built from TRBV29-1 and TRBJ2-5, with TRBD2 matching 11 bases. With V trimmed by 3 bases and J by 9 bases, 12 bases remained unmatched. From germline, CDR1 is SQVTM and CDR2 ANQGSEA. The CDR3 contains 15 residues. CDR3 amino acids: CSVEALAGGRGSQYF. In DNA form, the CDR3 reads TGCAGCGTTGAGGCCCTAGCGGGGGGCCGGGGGTCCCAGTACTTC.

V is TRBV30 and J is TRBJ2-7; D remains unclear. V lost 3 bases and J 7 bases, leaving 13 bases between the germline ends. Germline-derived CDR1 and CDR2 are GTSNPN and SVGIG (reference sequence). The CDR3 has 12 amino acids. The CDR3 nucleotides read TGTGCCTGGAGCCCAAGAGCCGGGGAGCAGTACTTC. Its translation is CAWSPRAGEQYF. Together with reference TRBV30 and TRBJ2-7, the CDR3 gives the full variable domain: SQTIHQWPATLVQPVGSPLSLECTVEGTSNPNLYWYRQAAGRGLQLLFYSVGIGQISSEVPQNLSASRPQDRQFILSSKKLLLSDSGFYLCAWSPRAGEQYFGPGTRLTVT.

The CDR3 DNA sequence: TGCGCCAGCAGCCAACAGGGGGCAGGAGGAAACACCATATATTTT. Its protein is CASSQQGAGGNTIYF. J is TRBJ1-3 and V is TRBV4-3, with 8 bases fitting TRBD1. This CDR3 region has 15 residues. Germline loops: CDR1 LGHNA, CDR2 YSLEER. V lost 2 bases, J lost 4 bases, and 4 bases stayed unmatched.

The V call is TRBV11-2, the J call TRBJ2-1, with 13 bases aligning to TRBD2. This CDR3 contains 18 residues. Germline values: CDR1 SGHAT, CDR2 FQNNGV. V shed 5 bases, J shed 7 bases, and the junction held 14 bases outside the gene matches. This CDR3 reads CASSHRHVTSGRLNEQFF. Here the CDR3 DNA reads TGTGCCAGCAGCCACAGGCACGTGACTAGCGGGAGGTTAAATGAGCAGTTCTTC.

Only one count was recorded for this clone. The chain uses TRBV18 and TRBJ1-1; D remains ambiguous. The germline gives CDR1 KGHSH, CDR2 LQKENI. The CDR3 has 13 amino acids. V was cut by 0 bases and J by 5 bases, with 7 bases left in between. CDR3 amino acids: CASSPPSRTEAFF. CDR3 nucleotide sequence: TGTGCCAGCTCACCACCGTCTAGGACTGAAGCTTTCTTT.

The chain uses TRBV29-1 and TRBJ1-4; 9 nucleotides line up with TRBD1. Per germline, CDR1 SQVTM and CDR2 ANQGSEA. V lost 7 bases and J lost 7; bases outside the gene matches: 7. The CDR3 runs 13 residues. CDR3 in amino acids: CSANPGQGEKLFF. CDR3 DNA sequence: TGCAGCGCCAACCCGGGACAGGGTGAAAAACTGTTTTTT.

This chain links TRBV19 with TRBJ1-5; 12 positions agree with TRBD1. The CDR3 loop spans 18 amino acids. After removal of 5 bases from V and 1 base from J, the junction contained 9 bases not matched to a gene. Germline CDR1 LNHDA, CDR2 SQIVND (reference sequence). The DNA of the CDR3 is TGTGCCAGTAGTCGACGGGACAGGGGGCGCGGGAGCAATCAGCCCCAGCATTTT. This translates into CASSRRDRGRGSNQPQHF.

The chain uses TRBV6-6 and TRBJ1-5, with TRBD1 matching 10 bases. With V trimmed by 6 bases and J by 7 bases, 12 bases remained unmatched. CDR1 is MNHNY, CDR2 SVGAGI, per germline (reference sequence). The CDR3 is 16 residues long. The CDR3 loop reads CASRSTGGREGQPQHF. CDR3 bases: TGTGCCAGCAGGTCGACAGGGGGCCGGGAGGGGCAGCCCCAGCATTTT.